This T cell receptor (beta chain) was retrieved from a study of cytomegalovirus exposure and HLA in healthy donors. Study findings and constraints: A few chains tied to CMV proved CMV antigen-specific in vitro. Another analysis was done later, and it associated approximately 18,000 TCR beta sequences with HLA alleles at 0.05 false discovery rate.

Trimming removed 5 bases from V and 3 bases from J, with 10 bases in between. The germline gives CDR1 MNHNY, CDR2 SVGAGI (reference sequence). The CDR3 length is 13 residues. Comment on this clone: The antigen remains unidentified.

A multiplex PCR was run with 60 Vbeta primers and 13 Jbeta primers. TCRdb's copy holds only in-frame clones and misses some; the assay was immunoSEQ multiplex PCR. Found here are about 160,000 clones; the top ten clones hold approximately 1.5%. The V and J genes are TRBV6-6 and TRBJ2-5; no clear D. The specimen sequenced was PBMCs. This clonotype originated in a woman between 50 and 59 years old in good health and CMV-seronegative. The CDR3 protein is CASSPTVEETQYF. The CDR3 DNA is TGTGCCAGCAGTCCAACAGTGGAAGAGACCCAGTACTTC.